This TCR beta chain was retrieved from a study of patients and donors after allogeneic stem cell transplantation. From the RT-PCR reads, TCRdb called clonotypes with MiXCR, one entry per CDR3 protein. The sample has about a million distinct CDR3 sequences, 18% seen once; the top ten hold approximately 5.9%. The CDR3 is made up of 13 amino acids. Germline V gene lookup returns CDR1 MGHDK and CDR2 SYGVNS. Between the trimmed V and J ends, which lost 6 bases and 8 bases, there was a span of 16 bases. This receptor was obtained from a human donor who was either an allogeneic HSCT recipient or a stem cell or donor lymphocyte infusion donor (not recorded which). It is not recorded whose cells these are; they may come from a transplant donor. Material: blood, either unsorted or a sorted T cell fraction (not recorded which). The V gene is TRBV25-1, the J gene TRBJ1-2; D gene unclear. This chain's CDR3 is CASSNPRGLGYTF. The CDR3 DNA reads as TGTGCCAGCAGCAACCCTCGGGGTCTCGGCTACACCTTC.